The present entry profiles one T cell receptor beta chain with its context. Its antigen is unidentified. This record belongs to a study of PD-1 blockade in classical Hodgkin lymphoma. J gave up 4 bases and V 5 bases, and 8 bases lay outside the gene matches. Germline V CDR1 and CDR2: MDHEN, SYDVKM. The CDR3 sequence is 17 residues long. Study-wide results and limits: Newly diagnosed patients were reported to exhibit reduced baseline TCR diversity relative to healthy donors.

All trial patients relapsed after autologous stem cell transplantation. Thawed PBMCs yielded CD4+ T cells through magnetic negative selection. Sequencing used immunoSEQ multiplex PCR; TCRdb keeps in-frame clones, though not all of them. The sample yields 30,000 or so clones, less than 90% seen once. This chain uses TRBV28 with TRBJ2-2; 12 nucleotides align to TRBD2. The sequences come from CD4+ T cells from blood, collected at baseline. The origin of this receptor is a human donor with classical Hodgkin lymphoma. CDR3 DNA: TGTGCCAGCAGTCTAGCGGGAGGGCCTCGGGGCACCGGGGAGCTGTTTTTT. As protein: CASSLAGGPRGTGELFF.